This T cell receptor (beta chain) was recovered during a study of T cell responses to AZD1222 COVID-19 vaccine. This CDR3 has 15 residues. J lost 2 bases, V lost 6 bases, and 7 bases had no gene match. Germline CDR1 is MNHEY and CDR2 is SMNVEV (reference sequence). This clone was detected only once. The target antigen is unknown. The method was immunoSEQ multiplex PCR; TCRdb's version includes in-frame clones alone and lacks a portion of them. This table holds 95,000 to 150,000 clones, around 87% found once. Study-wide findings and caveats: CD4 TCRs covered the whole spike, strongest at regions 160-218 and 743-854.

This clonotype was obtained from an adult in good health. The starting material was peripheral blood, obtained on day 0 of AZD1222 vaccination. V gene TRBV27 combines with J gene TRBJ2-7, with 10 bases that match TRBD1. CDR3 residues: CASRTLGQGPYEQYF. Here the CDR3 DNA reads TGTGCCAGCAGGACCTTGGGACAGGGGCCCTACGAGCAGTACTTC.